This is a list of T cell receptor beta chains from one sample in a study of type 1 and type 2 diabetes patients. One entry per CDR3 protein results from TCRdb running MiXCR on the multiplex PCR reads. The sample holds around 300,000 distinct CDR3 sequences, around 47% seen once. Material for sequencing was peripheral blood mononuclear cells (PBMCs). These receptors were collected from a man aged 18 to 30 with type 2 diabetes. Each CDR3 is given with its conserved first and last residue. Each record gives: V gene, clone size, J gene, D gene, CDR3 DNA, CDR3 protein. D genes are given only for firm matches. Clone size appears in some rows only: once, few, many, or a class for an expanded clone.

v_call: TRBV20-1
clone_size: .
j_call: TRBJ1-5
d_call: .
cdr3_nt: TGCAGTGCTTCACGTGGAGCCCACAATCAGCCCCAGCATTTT
cdr3_aa: CSASRGAHNQPQHF

v_call: TRBV19
clone_size: .
j_call: TRBJ1-2
d_call: .
cdr3_nt: TGTGCCAGTAGGGACAGTCTGTCTAACTATGGCTACACCTTC
cdr3_aa: CASRDSLSNYGYTF

v_call: TRBV7-6
clone_size: .
j_call: TRBJ2-3
d_call: TRBD2
cdr3_nt: TGTGCCAGCAGCTTAGCGGGTAGCGGGGGGGGAGATACGCAGTATTTT
cdr3_aa: CASSLAGSGGGDTQYF

v_call: TRBV7-9
clone_size: .
j_call: TRBJ1-4
d_call: .
cdr3_nt: TGTGCCAGCAGTCCTGGACAGACTAATGAAAAACTGTTTTTT
cdr3_aa: CASSPGQTNEKLFF

v_call: TRBV11-2
clone_size: .
j_call: TRBJ2-7
d_call: .
cdr3_nt: TGTGCCAGCAGCTTACCAGGATACGTGGACGAGCAGTACTTC
cdr3_aa: CASSLPGYVDEQYF

v_call: TRBV6-1
clone_size: .
j_call: TRBJ1-2
d_call: .
cdr3_nt: TGTGCCAGCCTAACAAGTTATGGCTACACCTTC
cdr3_aa: CASLTSYGYTF

v_call: TRBV24-1
clone_size: .
j_call: TRBJ2-5
d_call: TRBD2
cdr3_nt: TGTGCCACCAGAGGGACTAGCGGTTCGGCCCAGTACTTC
cdr3_aa: CATRGTSGSAQYF

v_call: TRBV20-1
clone_size: few
j_call: TRBJ2-5
d_call: .
cdr3_nt: TGCAGTGCCTCAATGACAGGACCTAAAGAGACCCAGTACTTC
cdr3_aa: CSASMTGPKETQYF

v_call: TRBV12-3/TRBV12-4
clone_size: .
j_call: TRBJ2-7
d_call: .
cdr3_nt: TGTGCCAGCAGTTTAACCCCCCTCATGAACTACGAGCAGTACTTC
cdr3_aa: CASSLTPLMNYEQYF

v_call: TRBV14
clone_size: .
j_call: TRBJ2-7
d_call: TRBD1
cdr3_nt: TGTGCCAGCAGCTGGGACAGAGCCTACGAGCAGTACTTC
cdr3_aa: CASSWDRAYEQYF

v_call: TRBV7-3
clone_size: .
j_call: TRBJ2-7
d_call: .
cdr3_nt: TGTGCCAGCAGCCATACCCCCCGGCACACCTTCACCTACGAGCAGTACTTC
cdr3_aa: CASSHTPRHTFTYEQYF

v_call: TRBV19
clone_size: .
j_call: TRBJ1-6
d_call: .
cdr3_nt: TGTGCCAGTAGTATAGGGGGTGGCAGGGATAATTCACCCCTCCACTTT
cdr3_aa: CASSIGGGRDNSPLHF

v_call: TRBV20-1
clone_size: .
j_call: TRBJ1-1
d_call: .
cdr3_nt: TGCAGTGCTAGACCTGATCGACTGAGGGGCACTGAAGCTTTCTTT
cdr3_aa: CSARPDRLRGTEAFF

v_call: TRBV2
clone_size: .
j_call: TRBJ2-3
d_call: .
cdr3_nt: TGTGCCAGCAGAACTCTCACGGAAGACAATGGGGGTACGCAGTATTTT
cdr3_aa: CASRTLTEDNGGTQYF

v_call: TRBV5-1
clone_size: .
j_call: TRBJ2-2
d_call: .
cdr3_nt: TGCGCCAGCAGCTTCAGGGAAGATTACGGGGAGCTGTTTTTT
cdr3_aa: CASSFREDYGELFF

v_call: TRBV15
clone_size: many
j_call: TRBJ1-1
d_call: .
cdr3_nt: TGTGCTACCGGGGAGAACCTCATGAACACTGAAGCTTTCTTT
cdr3_aa: CATGENLMNTEAFF

v_call: TRBV28
clone_size: .
j_call: TRBJ2-3
d_call: .
cdr3_nt: TGTGCCAGCAGTGTCGCCGATGTTCGTTTTATGGTTGGGACAGATACGCAGTATTTT
cdr3_aa: CASSVADVRFMVGTDTQYF

v_call: TRBV6-5
clone_size: many
j_call: TRBJ1-2
d_call: .
cdr3_nt: TGTGCCAGCAGGCAGGGTTATGGCTACACCTTC
cdr3_aa: CASRQGYGYTF

v_call: TRBV28
clone_size: .
j_call: TRBJ1-2
d_call: .
cdr3_nt: TGTGCCAGCGTAGGCAGTGAAAATAACTATGGCTACACCTTC
cdr3_aa: CASVGSENNYGYTF

v_call: TRBV19
clone_size: .
j_call: TRBJ2-7
d_call: TRBD2
cdr3_nt: TGTGCCAGTAGACCCACTAGCGGAACTCACGAGCAGTACTTC
cdr3_aa: CASRPTSGTHEQYF

v_call: TRBV2
clone_size: .
j_call: TRBJ2-3
d_call: .
cdr3_nt: TGTGCCAGCAGCGTAAGGTTGGGAGGCACAGATACGCAGTATTTT
cdr3_aa: CASSVRLGGTDTQYF

v_call: TRBV25-1
clone_size: few
j_call: TRBJ2-1
d_call: .
cdr3_nt: TGTGCCAGCACCTTCACAGGGAGTGGGGGCAATGAGCAGTTCTTC
cdr3_aa: CASTFTGSGGNEQFF

v_call: TRBV2
clone_size: few
j_call: TRBJ1-5
d_call: TRBD1
cdr3_nt: TGTGCCAGCAGTGACAATACAGGGGTGGGACAGCCCCAGCATTTT
cdr3_aa: CASSDNTGVGQPQHF

v_call: TRBV2
clone_size: .
j_call: TRBJ1-1
d_call: TRBD1
cdr3_nt: TGTGCCAGCAGCCAAACGGGAACCGGGACAGTAGGGACTACTGAAGCTTTCTTT
cdr3_aa: CASSQTGTGTVGTTEAFF

v_call: TRBV4-1
clone_size: .
j_call: TRBJ1-2
d_call: .
cdr3_nt: TGCGCCAGCAGATCGAAGAGGGGGGGCTATGGCTACACCTTC
cdr3_aa: CASRSKRGGYGYTF

v_call: TRBV7-9
clone_size: .
j_call: TRBJ2-5
d_call: .
cdr3_nt: TGTGCCAGCAGGTCCACTGTAGAGACCCAGTACTTC
cdr3_aa: CASRSTVETQYF

v_call: TRBV11-2
clone_size: .
j_call: TRBJ2-1
d_call: .
cdr3_nt: TGCGCCAGCAGCCCGAGTCAGAGCTCCTACAATGAGCAGTTCTTC
cdr3_aa: CASSPSQSSYNEQFF

v_call: TRBV19
clone_size: few
j_call: TRBJ1-4
d_call: TRBD1
cdr3_nt: TGTGCCAGCCGGGACAGGAGGGAAAAACTGTTTTTT
cdr3_aa: CASRDRREKLFF

v_call: TRBV7-2
clone_size: .
j_call: TRBJ2-7
d_call: .
cdr3_nt: TGTGCCAGCAGCTTAGCGTCGACCTACGAGCAGTACTTC
cdr3_aa: CASSLASTYEQYF

v_call: TRBV12-3/TRBV12-4
clone_size: .
j_call: TRBJ2-7
d_call: TRBD1
cdr3_nt: TGTGCCAGCAGTCTAAGTAAGGGACAGGGGGGGTACGAGCAGTACTTC
cdr3_aa: CASSLSKGQGGYEQYF

v_call: TRBV19
clone_size: .
j_call: TRBJ2-1
d_call: TRBD2
cdr3_nt: TGTGCCAGTAGCCTCCTTTTAAGCGGGGTTTCCTACAATGAGCAGTTCTTC
cdr3_aa: CASSLLLSGVSYNEQFF

v_call: TRBV19
clone_size: .
j_call: TRBJ2-1
d_call: .
cdr3_nt: TGTGCCAGTAGTTCCGGTTGGAGGGGGGCCCGGCCGTCGTATGAGCAGTTCTTC
cdr3_aa: CASSSGWRGARPSYEQFF

v_call: TRBV20-1
clone_size: .
j_call: TRBJ2-1
d_call: TRBD2
cdr3_nt: TGCAGTGCTAGCTTTGGGGGAGGGCTCTACAATGAGCAGTTCTTC
cdr3_aa: CSASFGGGLYNEQFF

v_call: TRBV12-3/TRBV12-4
clone_size: .
j_call: TRBJ2-5
d_call: TRBD1
cdr3_nt: TGTGCCAGCAGTGCCAGGGGGCGAGTGGAGACCCAGTACTTC
cdr3_aa: CASSARGRVETQYF

v_call: TRBV7-4
clone_size: .
j_call: TRBJ1-1
d_call: .
cdr3_nt: TGTGCCAGCGGCCCGGGGAACACTGAAGCTTTCTTT
cdr3_aa: CASGPGNTEAFF

v_call: TRBV15
clone_size: many
j_call: TRBJ2-7
d_call: .
cdr3_nt: TGTGCCACCAGCAGAGGACAGGCGCGTTTCTACGAGCAGTACTTC
cdr3_aa: CATSRGQARFYEQYF

v_call: TRBV2
clone_size: .
j_call: TRBJ1-1
d_call: .
cdr3_nt: TGTGCCAGCAGTGATAGACCGATGAACACTGAAGCTTTCTTT
cdr3_aa: CASSDRPMNTEAFF

v_call: TRBV9
clone_size: .
j_call: TRBJ2-5
d_call: .
cdr3_nt: TGTGCCAGCAGCCTTAACGAAGAGACCCAGTACTTC
cdr3_aa: CASSLNEETQYF

v_call: TRBV30
clone_size: .
j_call: TRBJ2-6
d_call: TRBD2
cdr3_nt: TGTGCCTGGAGTGTAACTGGGCTAGCGGCCTACTCTGGGGCCAACGTCCTGACTTTC
cdr3_aa: CAWSVTGLAAYSGANVLTF

v_call: TRBV14
clone_size: few
j_call: TRBJ1-1
d_call: .
cdr3_nt: TGTGCCAGCCTAAAGTCAGGGGCTTCTGAAGCTTTCTTT
cdr3_aa: CASLKSGASEAFF

v_call: TRBV12-3/TRBV12-4
clone_size: few
j_call: TRBJ2-1
d_call: .
cdr3_nt: TGTGCCAGCAGCCTGGAGGGGCAAGGGCAGTTCTTC
cdr3_aa: CASSLEGQGQFF

v_call: TRBV5-1
clone_size: .
j_call: TRBJ2-1
d_call: .
cdr3_nt: TGCGCCAGCGCCACTAGCTCCTACAATGAGCAGTTCTTC
cdr3_aa: CASATSSYNEQFF

v_call: TRBV11-2
clone_size: few
j_call: TRBJ1-2
d_call: TRBD1
cdr3_nt: TGTGCCAGCAGCTACCGACAGGGTGGTGGCTATGGCTACACCTTC
cdr3_aa: CASSYRQGGGYGYTF

v_call: TRBV19
clone_size: .
j_call: TRBJ1-1
d_call: .
cdr3_nt: TGTGCCTCCGAGGGGGGGTTGGCTGAAGCTTTCTTT
cdr3_aa: CASEGGLAEAFF

v_call: TRBV6-8
clone_size: .
j_call: TRBJ1-6
d_call: .
cdr3_nt: TGTGCCAGCAGTGCCGGAGACGTCCTCCCCCTCCACTTT
cdr3_aa: CASSAGDVLPLHF